This note documents a single TCR beta chain sequence. The CDR3 is 17 amino acids. The data originate from a study of immune evolution from preneoplasia to lung adenocarcinoma. Generated by immunoSEQ multiplex PCR, the TCRdb table keeps only in-frame clones and is missing some. The table has around 25,000 clones, approximately 69% seen once. The sequencing sample was made of FFPE invasive lung adenocarcinoma tissue. The chain employs TRBV21-1 and TRBJ2-1; TRBD2, the table's D call, lacks a check against the DNA. TRBV21-1 is a pseudogene segment. The receptor was derived from a person aged 55 to 69 with invasive lung adenocarcinoma. Some clones in this sample may be carry-over from other donors' samples. The CDR3 loop is CASTPRGRAADYNEQFF. For the CDR3, the DNA is TGTGCCAGCACCCCCCGCGGGAGGGCCGCGGACTACAATGAGCAGTTCTTC.